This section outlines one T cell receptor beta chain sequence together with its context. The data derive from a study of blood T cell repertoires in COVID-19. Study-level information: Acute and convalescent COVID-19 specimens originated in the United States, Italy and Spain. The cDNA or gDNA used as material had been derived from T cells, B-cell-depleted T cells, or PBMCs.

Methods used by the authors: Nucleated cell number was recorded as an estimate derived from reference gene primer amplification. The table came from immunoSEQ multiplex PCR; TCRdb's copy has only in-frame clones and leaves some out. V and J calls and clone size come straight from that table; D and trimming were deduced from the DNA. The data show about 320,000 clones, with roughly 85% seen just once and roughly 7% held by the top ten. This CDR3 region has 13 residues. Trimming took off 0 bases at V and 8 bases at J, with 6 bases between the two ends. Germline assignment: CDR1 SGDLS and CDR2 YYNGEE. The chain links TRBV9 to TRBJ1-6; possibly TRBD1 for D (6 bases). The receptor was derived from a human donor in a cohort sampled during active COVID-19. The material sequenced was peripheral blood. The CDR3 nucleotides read TGTGCCAGCAGCGTAGCAGGGGATTCACCCCTCCACTTT. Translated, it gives CASSVAGDSPLHF. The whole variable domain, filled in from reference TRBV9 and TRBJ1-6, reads DSGVTQTPKHLITATGQRVTLRCSPRSGDLSVYWYQQSLDQGLQFLIQYYNGEERAKGNILERFSAQQFPDLHSELNLSSLELGDSALYFCASSVAGDSPLHFGNGTRLTVT.